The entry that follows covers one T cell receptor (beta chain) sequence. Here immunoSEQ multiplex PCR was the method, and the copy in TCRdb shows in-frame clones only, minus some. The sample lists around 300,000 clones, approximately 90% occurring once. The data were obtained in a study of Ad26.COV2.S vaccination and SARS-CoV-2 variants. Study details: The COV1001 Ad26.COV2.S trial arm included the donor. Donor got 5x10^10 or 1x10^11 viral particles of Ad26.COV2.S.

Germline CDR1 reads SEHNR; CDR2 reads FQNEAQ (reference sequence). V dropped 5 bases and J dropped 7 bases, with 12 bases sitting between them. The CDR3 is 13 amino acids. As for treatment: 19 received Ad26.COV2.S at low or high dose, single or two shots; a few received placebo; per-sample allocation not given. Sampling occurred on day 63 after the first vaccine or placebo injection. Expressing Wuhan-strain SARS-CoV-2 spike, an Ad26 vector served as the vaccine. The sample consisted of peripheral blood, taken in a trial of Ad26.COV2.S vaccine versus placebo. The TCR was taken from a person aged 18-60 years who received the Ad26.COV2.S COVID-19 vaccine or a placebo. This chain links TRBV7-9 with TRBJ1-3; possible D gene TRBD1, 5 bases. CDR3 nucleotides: TGTGCCAGCAGCCGATTCGAGGGGAACACCATATATTTT. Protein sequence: CASSRFEGNTIYF.